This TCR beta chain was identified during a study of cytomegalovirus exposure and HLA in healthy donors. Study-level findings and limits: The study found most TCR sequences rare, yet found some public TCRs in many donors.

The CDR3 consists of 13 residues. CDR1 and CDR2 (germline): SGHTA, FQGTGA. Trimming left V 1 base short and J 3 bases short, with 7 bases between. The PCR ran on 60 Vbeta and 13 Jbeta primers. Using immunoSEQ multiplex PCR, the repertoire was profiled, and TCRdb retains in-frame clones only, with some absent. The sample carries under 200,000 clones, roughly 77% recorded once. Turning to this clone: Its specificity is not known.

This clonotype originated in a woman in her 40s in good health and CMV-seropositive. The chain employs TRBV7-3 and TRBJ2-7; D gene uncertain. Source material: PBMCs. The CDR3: CASSLSLNYEQYF. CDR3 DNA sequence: TGTGCCAGCAGCTTAAGTCTAAACTACGAGCAGTACTTC.